The source of this T cell receptor (beta chain) is a study of shared clonotypes between healthy human individuals. The trim removed 4 bases at V and 0 bases at J, leaving 10 bases unmatched. The length of the CDR3 is 16 residues. From germline, CDR1 is SGDLS and CDR2 YYNGEE. Original data processing: ImmunoSEQ gave junction-only sequences without quality scores, so filtering differed. Generated by immunoSEQ multiplex PCR, the TCRdb table keeps only in-frame clones and is missing some. V and J calls and clone size are those listed in that table; D and trimming were worked out from the DNA. The data show about 2.1 million clones, with around 95% seen just once and approximately 1.6% held by the top ten. Naive CD8 cells, CD45RO-negative and positively selected for CCR7, excluded terminally differentiated effector memory CD45RA+ cells.

The sequenced material came from naive CD8+ T cells from PBMCs. The sequence was collected from a young man in good health. Some clones in this sample may be carry-over from other donors' samples. The chain employs TRBV9 and TRBJ2-7; 7 bases line up with TRBD1. The CDR3 loop is CASSSSRDSHSYEQYF. CDR3 in DNA: TGTGCCAGCAGCTCAAGCCGGGACAGCCACTCCTACGAGCAGTACTTC. Drawing the rest from reference TRBV9 and TRBJ2-7, the complete variable domain is DSGVTQTPKHLITATGQRVTLRCSPRSGDLSVYWYQQSLDQGLQFLIQYYNGEERAKGNILERFSAQQFPDLHSELNLSSLELGDSALYFCASSSSRDSHSYEQYFGPGTRLTVT.